Sequencing of this T cell receptor beta chain was carried out in a study of T cell changes during pregnancy in multiple sclerosis. V shed 6 bases and J 3 bases; nucleotides not matched to a gene: 5. CDR1 and CDR2 from the germline V gene are MDHEN and SYDVKM. This CDR3 has 15 amino acids. Sequencing used immunoSEQ multiplex PCR; TCRdb keeps in-frame clones, though not all of them. This repertoire shows 55,000 to 65,000 clones, roughly 90% found once; its top ten account for roughly 1.4%. The specimen was peripheral blood, collected in the second trimester of pregnancy. The V and J genes are TRBV28 and TRBJ1-4; TRBD1 matches 9 bases. The sequence derives from a female donor with multiple sclerosis, enrolled in a pregnancy study. The CDR3 DNA sequence: TGTGCCAGCAGATTACAGGGGGCGGCTAATGAAAAACTGTTTTTT. Translated, it gives CASRLQGAANEKLFF. Combining the CDR3 with reference TRBV28 and TRBJ1-4 gives the whole variable domain DVKVTQSSRYLVKRTGEKVFLECVQDMDHENMFWYRQDPGLGLRLIYFSYDVKMKEKGDIPEGYSVSREKKERFSLILESASTNQTSMYLCASRLQGAANEKLFFGSGTQLSVL.